Sequencing of this T cell receptor (beta chain) was carried out in a study of T cell changes during pregnancy in multiple sclerosis. From germline, CDR1 is MNHNS and CDR2 SASEGT. The germline V and J ends were trimmed by 7 bases and 2 bases, with 13 bases remaining between them. CDR3 size: 14 residues. Data came from immunoSEQ multiplex PCR; TCRdb stores just in-frame clones and leaves some out. The data contain about 50,000 clones, roughly 90% of them singletons. The sample was CD4+ T cells from peripheral blood mononuclear cells, taken after pregnancy. The sequence came from a female donor with multiple sclerosis, enrolled in a pregnancy study. The V and J genes are TRBV6-1 and TRBJ2-3; tentative D call: TRBD2 (6 bases). In DNA, the CDR3 is TGTGCCAGCATTGTTGCGGGATTCACAGATACGCAGTATTTT. Protein product: CASIVAGFTDTQYF.